The present T cell receptor beta chain was sequenced within a study of shared clonotypes between healthy human individuals. For the study at large: The people who gave samples were a couple of women and a few men aged 18 to 49. Plates per donor: three CD4 naive, three CD4 memory, two CD8 naive, one CD8 memory.

This CDR3 region has 18 residues. Per the germline V gene, CDR1 is GTSNPN and CDR2 is SVGIG (reference sequence). Trimming removed 1 base from V and 4 bases from J, with 23 bases in between. Naive-designated CD8 cells lacked CD45RO, were positively enriched for CCR7, and omitted terminally differentiated effector memory CD45RA+ cells. Donors were Caucasian adults residing in Nashville, Tennessee, USA. Study-wide points: Rarefaction analysis demonstrated incomplete sorted-subset sequencing notwithstanding large depth.

Measured with immunoSEQ multiplex PCR; TCRdb has only the in-frame clones, and not every one. The profile shows approximately 1.9 million clones, 85% to 95% of them singletons. On this clone: Its antigen remains unknown.

The TCR comes from a man aged 18 to 29 in good health. Some clones in this sample may be carry-over from other donors' samples. Source material: naive CD8+ T cells from PBMCs. V and J are TRBV30 and TRBJ2-1; D possibly corresponds to TRBD1 (5 bases). CDR3 sequence reads: CAWSEGRTQVSLYNEQFF. In DNA form, the CDR3 reads TGTGCCTGGAGTGAAGGCCGTACACAGGTTTCCTTGTACAATGAGCAGTTCTTC.